Listed below are T cell receptor beta chains from one sample, sequenced in a study of identical twins. TCRdb redid the calling of the 5' RACE reads with MiXCR, one entry per CDR3 protein. This sample yields some 600,000 distinct CDR3 sequences, of which under 8.5% are seen a single time; roughly 1.6% belongs to the top ten. The same data also went into a second study, on yellow fever vaccine responses in identical twins.

Sequenced input: PBMCs. These receptors all come from a woman aged 18-35 years in good health. The CDR3 runs from the conserved cysteine through the conserved F or W. The D gene is left open where the match is weak. The size field is filled for only some rows; it gives once, few, many or a size class.

>15|TRBJ2-1|TRBV7-9|.|many
TGTGCCAGCAGCTTAGTGGGCAACTCCTACAATGAGCAGTTCTTC
CASSLVGNSYNEQFF
>16|TRBJ1-5|TRBV5-5|.|few
TGTGCCAGCAGCTCGCTCTGGACAGAGCCCAATCAGCCCCAGCATTTT
CASSSLWTEPNQPQHF
>13|TRBJ2-1|TRBV10-3|.|.
TGTGCCATCAGGCTGGGGCCTTACAATGAGCAGTTCTTC
CAIRLGPYNEQFF
>16|TRBJ2-1|TRBV7-9|.|many
TGTGCCAGCACCATTAGGGGGAGGACCTTATACAATGAGCAGTTCTTC
CASTIRGRTLYNEQFF
>15|TRBJ1-1|TRBV9|.|many
TGTGCCAGCAGCGGACCTGGACAGCAGTACACTGAAGCTTTCTTT
CASSGPGQQYTEAFF
>14|TRBJ1-1|TRBV6-1|.|.
TGTGCCACCGTCCAGCGGGGCAGGGGCACTGAAGCTTTCTTT
CATVQRGRGTEAFF
>12|TRBJ1-1|TRBV10-2|TRBD1|few
TGCGCCAGCAGGCCAGGGGGAACTGAAGCTTTCTTT
CASRPGGTEAFF
>14|TRBJ1-1|TRBV20-1|TRBD1|few
TGCAGTGCAAACAGGGGACGGATGAACACTGAAGCTTTCTTT
CSANRGRMNTEAFF
>13|TRBJ1-1|TRBV20-1|.|many
TGCAGTGCCGACGGTGCCCCGCGCACTGAAGCTTTCTTT
CSADGAPRTEAFF
>15|TRBJ1-2|TRBV12-3/TRBV12-4|TRBD1|few
TGTGCCAGCAGCCCAGACAGGGGCGGAAGATTTGGCTACACCTTC
CASSPDRGGRFGYTF
>15|TRBJ2-1|TRBV6-4|.|few
TGTGCCAGCAGTGACTCCAGGGCGGAGTACAATGAGCAGTTCTTC
CASSDSRAEYNEQFF